The rows below give T cell receptor beta chains drawn from one sample of a study of CD8 T cells in Susac syndrome. TCRdb redid the calling of the immunoSEQ multiplex PCR reads with MiXCR, one entry per CDR3 protein. The sample carries approximately 190,000 distinct CDR3 sequences, 90% to 95% recorded once. The sample consisted of CD4+ T cells from PBMCs. The receptors come from a human donor with multiple sclerosis. The CDR3 runs from the conserved cysteine through the conserved F or W. A D gene is named only where the DNA matches it firmly. Size is stated for part of the rows, as once, few or many counts, or as a class when the clone is expanded.

DNA	CDR3	V	D	J	size
TGTGCCGGGACCCGCGGGGGCGATTACTCCTACGAGCAGTACTTC	CAGTRGGDYSYEQYF	TRBV30	-	TRBJ2-7	-
TGCAGTGCTATTAGTCCCATCGCAGATACGCAGTATTTT	CSAISPIADTQYF	TRBV20-1	-	TRBJ2-3	-
TGCAGCGTTGAAACCGGGGGCGCGGGTTATGGCTACACCTTC	CSVETGGAGYGYTF	TRBV29-1	-	TRBJ1-2	few
TGTGCCAGCAGCCAGACTCGCCAGCGCACAGATACGCAGTATTTT	CASSQTRQRTDTQYF	TRBV3-1	-	TRBJ2-3	-
TGCAGTGCTAGAGAGACTAGCGGGAGGGGCGAGACCCAGTACTTC	CSARETSGRGETQYF	TRBV20-1	TRBD2	TRBJ2-5	-
TGTGCCAGCAGCCAGGGTGGCAACTCCTACGAGCAGTACTTC	CASSQGGNSYEQYF	TRBV3-1	-	TRBJ2-7	-
TGCAGTGCTAGAAATGACGGTTTGAACACTGAAGCTTTCTTT	CSARNDGLNTEAFF	TRBV20-1	-	TRBJ1-1	-
TGTGCCAGCAGCCCCTCGACAGGGAGACAGCCCCAGCATTTT	CASSPSTGRQPQHF	TRBV11-2	TRBD1	TRBJ1-5	-
TGTGCCAGCCAACCCGGGACTATCCACAATGAGCAGTTCTTC	CASQPGTIHNEQFF	TRBV6-2/TRBV6-3	TRBD2	TRBJ2-1	-
TGTGCCAGCAGTTTAGCTGGGCGGGGGGAAAGCGAGCAGTACTTC	CASSLAGRGESEQYF	TRBV12-3/TRBV12-4	TRBD2	TRBJ2-7	-
TGCGCCAGCAGCTTGGACGGGAGGGAAGAGACCCAGTACTTC	CASSLDGREETQYF	TRBV5-1	TRBD2	TRBJ2-5	-
TGTGCCAGTACACGGGCGGCTGAAGCTTTCTTT	CASTRAAEAFF	TRBV19	-	TRBJ1-1	-
TGCAGCGTTGAACAGGGGGCGCCGGGAGATACGCAGTATTTT	CSVEQGAPGDTQYF	TRBV29-1	TRBD1	TRBJ2-3	-
TGCGCCAGCAGCTCCTACGGGACTGGCACAGATACGCAGTATTTT	CASSSYGTGTDTQYF	TRBV5-1	-	TRBJ2-3	-
TGCGCCAGCAGCTTGGTGGAGGGAACCGAGACCCAGTACTTC	CASSLVEGTETQYF	TRBV5-1	-	TRBJ2-5	-
TGCGCCAGCAGCTTCCGACTGAGTGATACGCAGTATTTT	CASSFRLSDTQYF	TRBV5-1	-	TRBJ2-3	-
TGCAGTGCGACGACAGACATGAACACTGAAGCTTTCTTT	CSATTDMNTEAFF	TRBV20-1	-	TRBJ1-1	once
TGCAGTGCTAGTTACGCAACTAGCAGAACAGATACGCAGTATTTT	CSASYATSRTDTQYF	TRBV20-1	-	TRBJ2-3	-
TGTGCCAGCAGCTTAGCGGGCAGGAGCTACGAGCAGTACTTC	CASSLAGRSYEQYF	TRBV7-9	-	TRBJ2-7	-
TGTGCCAGCAGACGGACAGGGAATTCGGAGACCCAGTACTTC	CASRRTGNSETQYF	TRBV6-2/TRBV6-3	TRBD1	TRBJ2-5	-
TGTGCCAGCAGTGAATCCGGCAGGGACTATGGCTACACCTTC	CASSESGRDYGYTF	TRBV25-1	-	TRBJ1-2	-
TGTGCCAGCAGTTTACGCGAGGAGAGCTCCTACGAGCAGTACTTC	CASSLREESSYEQYF	TRBV12-3/TRBV12-4	-	TRBJ2-7	-
TGTGCCAGCAGCGTAGTAGGGGGAATCCCGTATTTT	CASSVVGGIPYF	TRBV9	-	TRBJ2-3	-
TGTGCCAGCAGCCTAACGGGACTAGCGGCAGATGTTGGCCAGTACTTC	CASSLTGLAADVGQYF	TRBV3-1	TRBD2	TRBJ2-5	-
TGTGCCAGCAGCCCCGGGAGGGCCGGGTACGAGCAGTACTTC	CASSPGRAGYEQYF	TRBV25-1	TRBD2	TRBJ2-7	-
TGCAGCGTTGGGGACAGGGTAGGAGATACGCAGTATTTT	CSVGDRVGDTQYF	TRBV29-1	TRBD1	TRBJ2-3	-
TGCGCCAGCAGCTTGGAAGTTCGAGAGACCCAGTACTTC	CASSLEVRETQYF	TRBV5-1	-	TRBJ2-5	-
TGTGCCAGCAGTCCGTCGGGAGGGGGCGGGTACGAGCAGTACTTC	CASSPSGGGGYEQYF	TRBV6-5	-	TRBJ2-7	-
TGTGCCAGCAGTTTCGACTCGGGGCAACCAATCCACTTT	CASSFDSGQPIHF	TRBV12-3/TRBV12-4	-	TRBJ1-6	-
TGTGCCAGCGTCACACCGAACACCGGGGAGCTGTTTTTT	CASVTPNTGELFF	TRBV6-5	-	TRBJ2-2	-
TGTGGGCTTTACCGGGACAGGGGTTTCTCTGGGGCCAACGTCCTGACTTTC	CGLYRDRGFSGANVLTF	TRBV30	TRBD1	TRBJ2-6	-
TGTGCCAGCAGCTGGAGAGGTAGTGATGAGCAGTTCTTC	CASSWRGSDEQFF	TRBV7-3	-	TRBJ2-1	-
TGCAGCGGGATGGAATATGGGACCCAGTACTTC	CSGMEYGTQYF	TRBV29-1	-	TRBJ2-5	-
TGCAGCGTCTCACCTGGACGGGGTCGGCAGCCCCAGCATTTT	CSVSPGRGRQPQHF	TRBV29-1	-	TRBJ1-5	-
TGTGCCAGCAGCTGGTCGGTGGACAGCGCGACTGGCTACACCTTC	CASSWSVDSATGYTF	TRBV9	-	TRBJ1-2	-
TGTGCCAGCAGCCAAGTCTCAGGTTGGGCCGGCAATGAGCAGTTCTTC	CASSQVSGWAGNEQFF	TRBV14	-	TRBJ2-1	-
TGTGCCACCAGTGATCCCCTAGCGGGAGGGGTCAATGAGCAGTTCTTC	CATSDPLAGGVNEQFF	TRBV24-1	TRBD2	TRBJ2-1	once
TGCAGTGCCTTCGGGACGGCGAACACTGAAGCTTTCTTT	CSAFGTANTEAFF	TRBV20-1	-	TRBJ1-1	-
TGTGCCAGCAGCTTGGGGGGACTAGCGGGAATGACAGATACGCAGTATTTT	CASSLGGLAGMTDTQYF	TRBV5-4	TRBD2	TRBJ2-3	-
TGTGCCAGCAGCCCTCTCGGGGCCGGACAAGAGACCCAGTACTTC	CASSPLGAGQETQYF	TRBV3-1	-	TRBJ2-5	-
TGCGCCAGCGGACTAGCGGGAGTAGGATCGGAGACCCAGTACTTC	CASGLAGVGSETQYF	TRBV4-1	TRBD2	TRBJ2-5	-